The 32 T cell receptor beta chains below were found in one sample sequenced in a study of blood T cells in healthy people across ages (dated by TCRdb to about 2015). The method behind the library was 5' RACE. The sequencing machine was an Illumina HiSeq 2500. A second PCR of roughly 7 to 11 cycles was performed with a sample-barcoded 5' primer and a J-beta primer mix. TCRdb redid the processing of the public reads, applying fastp at Q25 and MiXCR, and retained in-frame beta chains. All rows with the same CDR3 protein become a single entry with the most common DNA and genes. This sample lists 600,000 to 1,000,000 distinct CDR3 sequences; over 45% were detected once. The ten largest make up about 20% of the sample. Sample: blood. These receptors all come from a man aged 25 to 40 in good health.

This clonotype came up many times. The rearrangement links TRBV5-4 to TRBJ2-1; 10 bases fit TRBD2. The CDR3 runs to 17 residues. Germline V gene data show CDR1 as SGHNT and CDR2 as YYREEE (reference sequence). Trimming removed 4 bases from V and 7 bases from J; junction bases left unmatched: 14. CDR3 sequence reads: CASSLPIAGGESNEQFF. Written as DNA, the CDR3 is TGTGCCAGCAGCCTTCCGATAGCGGGAGGCGAATCAAATGAGCAGTTCTTC. Using reference TRBV5-4 and TRBJ2-1 for the parts outside the CDR3, the full variable domain is ETGVTQSPTHLIKTRGQQVTLRCSSQSGHNTVSWYQQALGQGPQFIFQYYREEENGRGNFPPRFSGLQFPNYSSELNVNALELDDSALYLCASSLPIAGGESNEQFFGPGTRLTVL.

The J gene is TRBJ1-2, the V gene TRBV28, with TRBD1 matching 9 bases. The CDR3 has 14 amino acids. The V gene end was trimmed by 5 bases and the J gene end by 8 bases; junction bases not matched to a gene: 9. Per the germline V gene, CDR1 is MDHEN and CDR2 is SYDVKM. The CDR3: CASSRWTGVGGYTF. The CDR3 nucleotides read TGTGCCAGCAGTAGATGGACAGGGGTGGGCGGCTACACCTTC.

The chain carries TRBV6-5 and TRBJ1-2; no clear D gene. The CDR3 is 14 residues long. The V gene lost 0 bases and the J gene lost 8 bases, with 13 bases spanning the gap. From germline, CDR1 is MNHEY and CDR2 SVGAGI. CDR3 protein: CASSYSEGMVGYTF. The DNA of the CDR3 is TGTGCCAGCAGTTACTCGGAGGGTATGGTCGGCTACACCTTC.

This clonotype was observed a handful of times. The J gene is TRBJ2-7, the V gene TRBV2, with 7 bases lining up with TRBD1. Per germline, CDR1 SNHLY and CDR2 FYNNEI. With 6 bases clipped from V and 4 bases from J, the junction kept 9 bases outside the gene matches. The CDR3 has 14 amino acids. The CDR3 sequence is CASRTGNPTYEQYF. Here the CDR3 DNA reads TGTGCCAGCAGGACAGGGAATCCAACATACGAGCAGTACTTC.

The chain combines TRBV7-2 with TRBJ2-5; D is unclear. The J call is doubtful: the DNA matches TRBJ2-7 better. CDR1 is SGHTA and CDR2 is FQGNSA in the germline V gene. The CDR3 extends over 13 amino acids. For the CDR3, the DNA is TGTGCCAGCAGCCCATGGGTGAACTACGAGCAGTACTTC. This sequence encodes CASSPWVNYEQYF.

The chain has TRBV20-1 and TRBJ1-1; D might be TRBD1 (5 bases). V was cut by 1 base and J by 2 bases, with 11 bases left in between. There are 14 residues in the CDR3. Germline V gene data show CDR1 as DFQATT and CDR2 as SNEGSKA (reference sequence). CDR3 nucleotides: TGCAGTGCTAGAGTAGGGGCCCCCAACACTGAAGCTTTCTTT. Its protein product is CSARVGAPNTEAFF.

The CDR3 is CASRRLAGEPHEQYF. The DNA of the CDR3 is TGTGCCAGCAGAAGGCTAGCGGGAGAACCCCACGAGCAGTACTTC. The rearrangement links TRBV7-2 to TRBJ2-7, with TRBD2 identical over 10 bases. Germline lookup yields CDR1 SGHTA and CDR2 FQGNSA. With V trimmed by 6 bases and J by 5 bases, 10 bases remained unmatched. This CDR3 has 15 amino acids.

The chain uses TRBV3-1 and TRBJ1-2, with no clear D. V was cut by 0 bases and J by 6 bases, with 11 bases left in between. Per the germline V gene, CDR1 is LGHDT and CDR2 is YNNKEL (reference sequence). The CDR3 spans 14 residues. The CDR3 here is CASSQDVSRDGYTF. The CDR3 DNA reads as TGTGCCAGCAGCCAAGATGTCTCCAGAGATGGCTACACCTTC.

This clonotype was seen only a few times. The rearrangement links TRBV7-2 to TRBJ2-3; D call uncertain. The V gene's germline CDR1 is SGHTA and CDR2 FQGNSA. The CDR3 spans 12 residues. V dropped 6 bases and J dropped 5 bases, with 9 bases sitting between them. CDR3 protein: CASSEAKDTQYF. The CDR3 DNA follows: TGTGCCAGCAGTGAAGCGAAAGATACGCAGTATTTT.

This clonotype was found a few times. The chain links TRBV10-3 to TRBJ2-7; a possible D gene is TRBD1 (5 bases). V lost 7 bases and J 3 bases, leaving 16 bases between the germline ends. Germline V gene lookup returns CDR1 ENHRY and CDR2 SYGVKD. The CDR3 has 14 residues. The CDR3 here is CAIMDFGHRYEQYF. In DNA form, the CDR3 reads TGTGCCATCATGGATTTCGGACACCGCTACGAGCAGTACTTC.

Details on this clonotype: This may come from a read error, since a much larger clone is one base off. The CDR3 loop is CSVELVIDERFF. The DNA of the CDR3 is TGCAGCGTTGAGCTAGTTATCGATGAGCGGTTCTTC. The J gene is TRBJ2-1, the V gene TRBV29-1; D is undetermined. CDR3 length: 12 amino acids. CDR1 and CDR2 (germline): SQVTM, ANQGSEA.

The rearrangement links TRBV3-1 to TRBJ2-3; TRBD1 agrees at 7 bases. Germline V lookup: CDR1 LGHDT, CDR2 YNNKEL (reference sequence). The CDR3 totals 18 residues. Losses at the gene ends were 4 bases for V and 3 bases for J; bases not matched to a gene: 16. The CDR3 bases are TGTGCCAGCAGCCTCGGAGCCGTGACAGGGATCGGTACAGATACGCAGTATTTT. Translation gives CASSLGAVTGIGTDTQYF.

The chain is built from TRBV21-1 and TRBJ2-7; the table's D call TRBD1 went unverified against the DNA. TRBV21-1 is given as a pseudogene. The CDR3 is 15 amino acids. The CDR3, as DNA: TGTGCCAGCAGCCCAACCGGGACACCCTCCTACGAGCAGTACTTC. Translated, it gives CASSPTGTPSYEQYF.

This clonotype was counted once. With a much larger clone just one base away, this may be a read error. The CDR3 loop is CASSQGTGGRRQSYEQYF. The CDR3 region has the DNA TGTGCCAGCAGTCAAGGGACAGGGGGTCGGCGGCAATCCTACGAGCAGTACTTC. The chain recombines TRBV6-2 or TRBV6-3 with TRBJ2-7; 11 bases map to TRBD1. Germline values: CDR1 MNHEY, CDR2 SVGEGT. J was trimmed by 1 base and V by 5 bases; bases with no gene match: 13. This CDR3 has 18 amino acids.

The chain couples TRBV10-3 to TRBJ1-5; 7 bases agree with TRBD1. Trimming took 4 bases from V and 0 from J; bases not matched to a gene: 3. Germline CDR1 and CDR2: ENHRY and SYGVKD. The CDR3 is 15 amino acids. The CDR3, as DNA: TGTGCCATCAGTGTCGACAGGGATAGCAATCAGCCCCAGCATTTT. It codes for CAISVDRDSNQPQHF.

V is TRBV4-2 and J is TRBJ2-3; D might be TRBD2 (5 bases). CDR3 size: 16 residues. Germline CDR1 reads LGHNA; CDR2 reads YNFKEQ. V gave up 4 bases and J gave up 3 bases, with 17 bases separating them. Here the CDR3 reads CASSPLRGGTTDTQYF. CDR3 DNA: TGTGCCAGCAGCCCCCTCCGGGGTGGAACGACAGATACGCAGTATTTT.

The rearrangement links TRBV15 to TRBJ1-3; perhaps TRBD1 as D (6 bases). The CDR3 contains 14 residues. Trimming stripped 1 base from V and 5 bases from J, with 9 bases between. Per germline, CDR1 LNHNV and CDR2 YYDKDF (reference sequence). CDR3 region: CATSRGDTRNTIYF. The CDR3 nucleotides are TGTGCCACCAGCAGAGGGGACACCAGAAACACCATATATTTT.

The genes are TRBV12-3 or TRBV12-4 and TRBJ2-1, with D perhaps matching TRBD2 (6 bases). Deletions cut 5 bases from V and 4 bases from J, with 12 bases between. This CDR3 is 14 amino acids long. The CDR3 sequence is CASSPGDFYNEQFF. CDR3 DNA: TGTGCCAGCAGTCCCGGGGACTTTTACAATGAGCAGTTCTTC.

This sequence joins TRBV13 and TRBJ2-3, with 8 bases lining up with TRBD2. The junction had 4 bases not matched to a gene; V was cut back by 3 bases and J by 2 bases. Germline loops: CDR1 PRHDT, CDR2 FYEKMQ (reference sequence). The CDR3 loop spans 15 amino acids. CDR3 in DNA: TGTGCCAGCAGCTTCAGCGGGAGTGTCACAGATACGCAGTATTTT. This translates into CASSFSGSVTDTQYF.

V and J are TRBV6-5 and TRBJ1-2; D is uncertain. Trimming left V 6 bases short and J 2 bases short, with 13 bases between. The CDR3 covers 14 residues. CDR1 and CDR2 from the germline V gene are MNHEY and SVGAGI. Written as DNA, the CDR3 is TGTGCCAGCAGCCCCAAGAGAGGAAACTATGGCTACACCTTC. Protein: CASSPKRGNYGYTF.

This clonotype was counted between two and nine times. J is TRBJ2-1 and V is TRBV20-1, with 11 bases identical to TRBD2. Germline V gene sequence: CDR1 DFQATT, CDR2 SNEGSKA (reference sequence). Trimming at V came to 1 base and at J to 10 bases, leaving 9 bases not matched to a gene. The CDR3 has 15 residues. The CDR3 DNA follows: TGCAGTGCTAGAGGGGTCGGACTAGCGGGCTTAGAGCAGTTCTTC. Translation gives CSARGVGLAGLEQFF.

This clonotype was counted only a few times. The chain couples TRBV28 to TRBJ2-7; 11 bases map to TRBD2. There are 17 residues in the CDR3. Losses at the gene ends were 4 bases for V and 2 bases for J; bases not matched to a gene: 10. Germline V gives CDR1 MDHEN, CDR2 SYDVKM. Written as DNA, the CDR3 is TGTGCCAGCAGTTCCCCGGGCGGGGGACTAGCGGCCTACGAGCAGTACTTC. Translated: CASSSPGGGLAAYEQYF. Together with reference TRBV28 and TRBJ2-7, the CDR3 gives the full variable domain: DVKVTQSSRYLVKRTGEKVFLECVQDMDHENMFWYRQDPGLGLRLIYFSYDVKMKEKGDIPEGYSVSREKKERFSLILESASTNQTSMYLCASSSPGGGLAAYEQYFGPGTRLTVT.

This clonotype was observed a few times. This chain links TRBV4-2 with TRBJ2-5, with D possibly called TRBD1 or TRBD2 (5 bases each). There are 16 residues in the CDR3. Germline V gene data show CDR1 as LGHNA and CDR2 as YNFKEQ. V shed 0 bases and J shed 3 bases, with 14 bases lying between them. CDR3 sequence (DNA): TGTGCCAGCAGCCAAGACGGGACGGGGAGTAAAGAGACCCAGTACTTC. This translates into CASSQDGTGSKETQYF.

This clonotype was picked up a small number of times. The chain uses TRBV7-2 and TRBJ2-5, with D hard to call. V gave up 4 bases and J gave up 4 bases, with 10 bases separating them. The germline V gene encodes CDR1 SGHTA and CDR2 FQGNSA. There are 13 residues in the CDR3. Here the CDR3 DNA reads TGTGCCAGCAGCTCCCGACTGATAGAGACCCAGTACTTC. It translates to CASSSRLIETQYF.

The gene calls are TRBV20-1 and TRBJ2-7; D is ambiguous. Germline V lookup: CDR1 DFQATT, CDR2 SNEGSKA (reference sequence). The V gene lost 6 bases and the J gene lost 3 bases, with 21 bases spanning the gap. The CDR3 is made up of 15 amino acids. CDR3 DNA sequence: TGCAGTGCCAGCCCGGACGTTGGCAGCTACTACGAGCAGTACTTC. It yields the protein CSASPDVGSYYEQYF.

This chain uses TRBV7-2 with TRBJ1-2, with 7 bases identical to TRBD1. This CDR3 is built from 14 residues. Per the germline V gene, CDR1 is SGHTA and CDR2 is FQGNSA. J gave up 4 bases and V 4 bases, and 6 bases lay outside the gene matches. The chain's CDR3 is CASSSGQMVYGYTF. The CDR3 DNA sequence: TGTGCCAGCAGCTCGGGACAGATGGTCTATGGCTACACCTTC. Combining the CDR3 with reference TRBV7-2 and TRBJ1-2 gives the whole variable domain GAGVSQSPSNKVTEKGKDVELRCDPISGHTALYWYRQSLGQGLEFLIYFQGNSAPDKSGLPSDRFSAERTGGSVSTLTIQRTQQEDSAVYLCASSSGQMVYGYTFGSGTRLTVV.

Concerning this clonotype itself: Possible read error: a much larger clone is one base away. The chain recombines TRBV3-1 with TRBJ2-1; a weak D match, TRBD1 (5 bases). This CDR3 is built from 11 residues. The V end lost 7 bases, the J end lost 12 bases, and 13 bases lay between the germline ends. Germline CDR1 LGHDT, CDR2 YNNKEL (reference sequence). CDR3 sequence reads: CASTQGYVQFF. The CDR3 DNA is TGTGCCAGCACTCAGGGCTATGTGCAGTTCTTC.

The rearrangement joins TRBV6-1 to TRBJ1-1; D unclear. The germline CDR1 and CDR2 sequences are MNHNS and SASEGT. The CDR3 contains 15 residues. Trimming took off 3 bases at V and 0 bases at J, with 11 bases between the two ends. Here the CDR3 reads CASSEPGRLNTEAFF. CDR3 sequence (DNA): TGTGCCAGCAGTGAGCCAGGACGATTGAACACTGAAGCTTTCTTT.

This rearrangement joins TRBV4-2 to TRBJ1-1; no clear D. Germline CDR1 LGHNA, CDR2 YNFKEQ. V lost 0 bases and J lost 0, with 5 bases in between. The CDR3 extends over 14 amino acids. CDR3 sequence reads: CASSQEEVNTEAFF. The CDR3 DNA is TGTGCCAGCAGCCAAGAGGAAGTGAACACTGAAGCTTTCTTT.

This chain connects TRBV20-1 to TRBJ1-1, with TRBD1 as a possible D gene (5 bases). Deletions cut 6 bases from V and 8 bases from J, with 22 bases between. Germline CDR1 is DFQATT and CDR2 is SNEGSKA (reference sequence). The CDR3 consists of 14 residues. The CDR3 DNA follows: TGCAGTGCGGGACGACAGTGGGGAGCCGGAGAAGCTTTCTTT. Its protein product is CSAGRQWGAGEAFF.

CDR3 DNA sequence: TGCGCCAGTACGATCGCGGGGGGGAACTCCTACAATGAGCAGTTCTTC. Residues: CASTIAGGNSYNEQFF. The rearrangement joins TRBV4-1 to TRBJ2-1, with 9 bases matching TRBD2. J lost 0 bases, V lost 9 bases, and 9 bases had no gene match. The germline V gene has CDR1 MGHRA and CDR2 YSYEKL. The CDR3 extends over 16 amino acids.

The V call is TRBV20-1, the J call TRBJ2-2; 7 bases match TRBD2. Trimming at V came to 6 bases and at J to 9 bases, leaving 10 bases not matched to a gene. Germline CDR1 DFQATT, CDR2 SNEGSKA (reference sequence). CDR3 length: 13 amino acids. The CDR3 DNA follows: TGCAGTGCCAGGATGGGGGGAGGGAGGGAGCTGTTTTTT. This gives the protein CSARMGGGRELFF.